What follows is one TCR beta chain and its context. Clones were sequenced by immunoSEQ multiplex PCR, and TCRdb holds only the in-frame ones, with some missing. The sample has under 150,000 clones; 80% to 95% are singletons. The sample originates from a study of T cell responses to AZD1222 COVID-19 vaccine. V was clipped by 4 bases and J by 1 base, with 11 bases between them. This CDR3 has 14 residues. Germline CDR1 and CDR2: SGHRS and YFSETQ. The input for sequencing was peripheral blood, taken on day 0 of AZD1222 vaccination. The sequence came from an adult in good health. V gene TRBV5-1 combines with J gene TRBJ1-2; D uncertain. The DNA for the CDR3 is TGCGCCAGCAGCCCGACTCCCGGTAACTATGGCTACACCTTC. It encodes CASSPTPGNYGYTF.